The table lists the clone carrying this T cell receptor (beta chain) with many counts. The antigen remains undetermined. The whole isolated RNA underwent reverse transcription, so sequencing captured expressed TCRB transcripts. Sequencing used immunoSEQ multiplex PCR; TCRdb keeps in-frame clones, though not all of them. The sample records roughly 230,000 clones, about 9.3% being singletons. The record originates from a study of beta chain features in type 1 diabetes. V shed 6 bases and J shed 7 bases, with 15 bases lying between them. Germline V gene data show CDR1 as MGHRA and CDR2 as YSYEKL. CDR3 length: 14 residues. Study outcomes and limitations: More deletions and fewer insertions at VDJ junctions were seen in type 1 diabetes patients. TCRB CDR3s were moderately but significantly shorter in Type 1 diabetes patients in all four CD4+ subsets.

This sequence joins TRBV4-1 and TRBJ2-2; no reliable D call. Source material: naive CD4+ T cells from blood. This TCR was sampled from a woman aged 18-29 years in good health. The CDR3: CASSVAAEYGELFF. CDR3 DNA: TGCGCCAGCAGTGTGGCGGCGGAGTACGGGGAGCTGTTTTTT.